This T cell receptor (beta chain) was identified in a study of blood T cell repertoires in COVID-19. Overall study: T cells, B-cell-depleted T cells, or PBMCs supplied cDNA or gDNA.

The method was immunoSEQ multiplex PCR; TCRdb's version includes in-frame clones alone and lacks a portion of them. The repertoire holds roughly 97,000 clones, with roughly four fifths as singletons. Germline values: CDR1 SGHKS, CDR2 YYEKEE (reference sequence). The V end was cut by 4 bases, the J end by 0 bases, with 11 bases between. CDR3 size: 15 residues. Sequencing used peripheral blood. V is TRBV5-5 and J is TRBJ1-3, with D perhaps matching TRBD1 (5 bases). The TCR sequence derives from a man in his 60s with acute or convalescent COVID-19. The CDR3 nucleotides read TGTGCCAGCAGCGTAATGACAGTCTCTGGAAACACCATATATTTT. This encodes CASSVMTVSGNTIYF.